The rows below give T cell receptor beta chains drawn from one sample of a study of cytomegalovirus exposure and HLA in healthy donors. Sequencing was performed with immunoSEQ multiplex PCR; in TCRdb, only in-frame clones are kept and a portion is missing. The table lists fewer than 90,000 clones, roughly 70% of them singletons. The material sequenced was PBMCs. Source of these receptors: a woman aged 45-60 years in good health and CMV-seropositive. Both conserved end residues are trimmed from each CDR3. The D gene is left open where the match is weak.

d_gene	v_gene	j_gene	CDR3aa
TRBD1	TRBV30	TRBJ1-1	AWRGQGSVLTEAF
.	TRBV7-2	TRBJ1-2	ASSSQRQNVYGYT
TRBD2	TRBV7-8	TRBJ2-5	ASSLGAGGETQY
.	TRBV28	TRBJ1-5	ASSLRQGNNQPQH
TRBD1	TRBV10-3	TRBJ2-1	AITGTGDYNEQF
.	TRBV2	TRBJ2-5	ASITDQETQY
.	TRBV4-3	TRBJ1-1	ASSQYPDSMNTEAF
.	TRBV25-1	TRBJ2-3	ASSYSTDTQY
TRBD2	TRBV18	TRBJ2-3	ASSWREGGTDTQY
.	TRBV18	TRBJ2-7	ASSPGQNYEQY
TRBD2	TRBV5-1	TRBJ2-3	ASSLGRGVTDTQY
.	TRBV28	TRBJ2-2	ASRNPTVTGELF
.	TRBV7-8	TRBJ1-6	ASSLEYGEPNSPLH
.	TRBV25-1	TRBJ1-1	ASSQRHSNTEAF
.	TRBV7-8	TRBJ2-3	ASSLLHTSSTDTQY
TRBD1	TRBV15	TRBJ2-3	ATSRERTGGPQY
.	TRBV30	TRBJ2-5	AWKPGGTQY
.	TRBV19	TRBJ2-7	ASSTDSQPYEQY
.	TRBV7-2	TRBJ1-5	ASSLMTGSNQPQH
.	TRBV9	TRBJ1-6	ASSVVEGGSPLH
TRBD1	TRBV7-9	TRBJ2-7	ASSLTGGSYEQY
.	TRBV10-3	TRBJ1-2	AISEPGQKGGGYT
TRBD1	TRBV7-2	TRBJ2-4	ASSQGQGFNIQY
.	TRBV11-2	TRBJ1-1	ASSLSRGNTEAF
TRBD2	TRBV5-1	TRBJ2-7	ASNKERGYEQY
.	TRBV7-2	TRBJ1-2	ASSLDILRGAQNYGYT
TRBD2	TRBV6-1	TRBJ2-3	ASSEDSPAGDLDTQY
.	TRBV30	TRBJ1-3	AWTQGLGNTIY
TRBD1	TRBV30	TRBJ2-7	AWTPGQGSLEQY
.	TRBV9	TRBJ2-7	ASSKRSLSGEQY
TRBD2	TRBV7-2	TRBJ2-5	ASSPRVAGGREETQY
TRBD2	TRBV15	TRBJ2-3	ATSRGISGGSTDTQY
.	TRBV19	TRBJ1-5	ASSISGVSNQPQH
TRBD1	TRBV18	TRBJ1-5	ASSDRQGGHQPQH
.	TRBV4-3	TRBJ1-2	ASSREVDLRYGYT
.	TRBV5-1	TRBJ1-4	ASSLGQGLTNEKLF
.	TRBV7-2	TRBJ2-3	ASSWERTDTQY
.	TRBV7-2	TRBJ2-3	ASSPSAPTDTQY
.	TRBV9	TRBJ2-1	ASSVWESSYNEQF
TRBD2	TRBV19	TRBJ2-3	ASSMTSGGTQY